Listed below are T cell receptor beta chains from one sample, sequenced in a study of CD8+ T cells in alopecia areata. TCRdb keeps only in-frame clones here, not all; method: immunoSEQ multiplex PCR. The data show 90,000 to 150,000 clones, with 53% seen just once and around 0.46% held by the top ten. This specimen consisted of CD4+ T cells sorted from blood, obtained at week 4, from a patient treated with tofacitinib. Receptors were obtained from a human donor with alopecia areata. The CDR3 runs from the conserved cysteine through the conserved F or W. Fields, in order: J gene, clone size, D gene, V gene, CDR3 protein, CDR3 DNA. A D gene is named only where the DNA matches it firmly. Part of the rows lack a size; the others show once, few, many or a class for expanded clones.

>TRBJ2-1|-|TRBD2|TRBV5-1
CASSLELAGVSEQFF
TGCGCCAGCAGCCTTGAACTAGCGGGGGTCTCCGAGCAGTTCTTC
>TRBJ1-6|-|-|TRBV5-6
CASSLGGNSPLHF
TGTGCCAGCAGCTTGGGGGGGAACTCACCCCTCCACTTT
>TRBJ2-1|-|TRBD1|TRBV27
CASRTYRGGNEQFF
TGTGCCAGCAGAACCTACAGGGGTGGCAATGAGCAGTTCTTC
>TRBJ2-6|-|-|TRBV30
CAWRTVDSGANVLTF
TGTGCCTGGAGGACAGTCGACTCTGGGGCCAACGTCCTGACTTTC
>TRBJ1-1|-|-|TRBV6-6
CASSYRGLAFF
TGTGCCAGCAGTTACCGGGGGTTAGCTTTCTTT
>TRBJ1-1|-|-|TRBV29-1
CSVSPDSSLRRGEAFF
TGCAGCGTTTCCCCAGATTCCTCCCTGAGAAGGGGTGAAGCTTTCTTT
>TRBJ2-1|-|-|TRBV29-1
CSVERWDNEQFF
TGCAGCGTGGAACGATGGGATAATGAGCAGTTCTTC
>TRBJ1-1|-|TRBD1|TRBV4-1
CASSQEQGSGLYTEAFF
TGCGCCAGCAGCCAAGAACAGGGGTCTGGTCTTTACACTGAAGCTTTCTTT
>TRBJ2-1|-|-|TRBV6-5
CASSSGPGGQFF
TGTGCCAGCAGTTCAGGCCCCGGGGGGCAGTTCTTC
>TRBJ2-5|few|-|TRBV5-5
CASSLGQNQETQYF
TGTGCCAGCAGCTTGGGTCAGAACCAAGAGACCCAGTACTTC
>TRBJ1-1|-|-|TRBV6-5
CASSDGFAEAFF
TGTGCCAGCAGCGACGGGTTCGCTGAAGCTTTCTTT
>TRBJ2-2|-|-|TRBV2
CASREGSNTGELFF
TGTGCCAGCAGAGAGGGATCGAACACCGGGGAGCTGTTTTTT
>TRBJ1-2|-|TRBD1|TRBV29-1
CSVEGQGSFGYTF
TGCAGCGTGGAGGGACAGGGGAGCTTCGGCTACACCTTC
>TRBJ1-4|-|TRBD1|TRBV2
CASSEGAWTGSRKLFF
TGTGCCAGCAGTGAAGGGGCCTGGACAGGGAGTCGAAAACTGTTTTTT
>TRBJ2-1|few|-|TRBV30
CAWSRGNEQFF
TGTGCCTGGAGTAGGGGTAATGAGCAGTTCTTC
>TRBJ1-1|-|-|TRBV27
CASSLVWLNTEAFF
TGTGCCAGCAGTTTGGTCTGGTTGAACACTGAAGCTTTCTTT
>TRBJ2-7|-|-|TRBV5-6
CASSSPPNYEQYF
TGTGCCAGCAGCTCCCCTCCTAACTACGAGCAGTACTTC
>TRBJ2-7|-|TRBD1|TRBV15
CATSRAGTGTGEQYF
TGTGCCACCAGCAGAGCCGGGACAGGGACGGGTGAGCAGTACTTC
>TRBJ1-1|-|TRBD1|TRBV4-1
CASSRDRYTEAFF
TGCGCCAGCAGCCGGGACAGATACACTGAAGCTTTCTTT
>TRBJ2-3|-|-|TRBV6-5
CASRWDFTDTQYF
TGTGCCAGCAGGTGGGATTTCACAGATACGCAGTATTTT
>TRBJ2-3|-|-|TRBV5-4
CASSLNLSPDTQYF
TGTGCCAGCAGCTTAAACCTCTCCCCAGATACGCAGTATTTT
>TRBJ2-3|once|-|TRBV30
CAWRDRGGTDTQYF
TGTGCCTGGAGGGACCGTGGGGGAACAGATACGCAGTATTTT
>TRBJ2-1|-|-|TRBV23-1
CASSQKADDEQFF
TGCGCCAGCAGTCAAAAGGCGGATGATGAGCAGTTCTTC
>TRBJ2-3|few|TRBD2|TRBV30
CAWSVLAGGDTQYF
TGTGCCTGGAGTGTACTAGCGGGAGGAGATACGCAGTATTTT
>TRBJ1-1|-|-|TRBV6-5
CASSYSRGKGTEAFF
TGTGCCAGCAGTTACTCGAGGGGGAAGGGGACTGAAGCTTTCTTT
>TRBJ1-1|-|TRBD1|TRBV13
CASSGQGGHGKAFF
TGTGCCAGCAGCGGACAGGGTGGGCATGGTAAAGCTTTCTTT
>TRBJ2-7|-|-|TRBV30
CAWKGINSVYEQYF
TGTGCCTGGAAAGGGATTAATTCGGTCTACGAGCAGTACTTC
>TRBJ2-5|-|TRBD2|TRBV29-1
CSVEDSGGRGQETQYF
TGCAGCGTTGAAGATTCGGGGGGGCGCGGGCAAGAGACCCAGTACTTC